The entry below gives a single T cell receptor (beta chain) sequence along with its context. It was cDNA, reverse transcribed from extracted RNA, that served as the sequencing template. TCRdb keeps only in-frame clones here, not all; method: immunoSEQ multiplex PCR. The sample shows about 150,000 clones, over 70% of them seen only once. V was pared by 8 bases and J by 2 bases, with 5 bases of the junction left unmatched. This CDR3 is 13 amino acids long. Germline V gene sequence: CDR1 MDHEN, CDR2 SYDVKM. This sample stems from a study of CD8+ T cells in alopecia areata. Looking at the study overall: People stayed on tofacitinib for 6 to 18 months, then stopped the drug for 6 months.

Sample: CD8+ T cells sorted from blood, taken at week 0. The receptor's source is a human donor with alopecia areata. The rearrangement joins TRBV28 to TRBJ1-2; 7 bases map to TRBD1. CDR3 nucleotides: TGTGCCAGCGATGACAGGGCGAACTATGGCTACACCTTC. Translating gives CASDDRANYGYTF.